This T cell receptor beta chain was recovered during a study of T cells in tumors and immune-related adverse events (TCRdb year 2021). On this clone: Its recognized antigen is unknown. The input lacks base qualities; no much larger clone sits a single base away.

The CDR3 holds 14 amino acids from the cysteine to the phenylalanine. Only the CDR3 region is kept as DNA, spanning 42 bases read in frame from base 1. V lost 4 bases and J lost 0 bases; the stretch between them is 6 bases long. CDR1 and CDR2 (SNHLY, FYNNEI) derive from the germline V gene. The treatment or condition label on this specimen signifies: nivolumab (PD-1 blockade) given before sampling. The DNeasy Blood and Tissue Kit was used to extract DNA from formalin-fixed paraffin-embedded specimens. Using the immunoSEQ assay, the TCR beta locus was amplified and sequenced, producing bulk TCR Vbeta CDR3 data. In the authors' own workflow: Non-productive CDR3s, sequences shorter than 7 amino acids, and those not starting with C or ending with F/W were excluded. Only specimens with at least 1000 reads were analysed, and clonotypes were defined at the amino acid level. Clonality was computed as 1 minus Pielou's evenness. Library sizes were equalized by abundance-weighted random subsampling with replacement, repeated 100 times to report 95% confidence intervals. The Morisita overlap index was used to quantify repertoire overlap, and the top 40 clones in each specimen were examined for overlap with the irAE. Sourced from immuneACCESS, this table was stored by TCRdb with only in-frame sequences that have V and J called. A share of the clones is absent; for the studies checked, an unresolved V gene accounts for under half, and the remainder has no known explanation. That table is the source of V, J and clone size, and D and trimming were worked out from the DNA. For this sample there are roughly 2,500 clones; 83% appear just once. Clones ranked in the top ten supply roughly 7% of the sample.

This specimen was tumor tissue, taken from a patient treated with anti-PD-1 therapy. The sequence joins TRBV2 to TRBJ1-4, with the D gene uncertain. The TCR sequence derives from a female donor with metastatic renal cell carcinoma. Here the CDR3 is given as CASSGLPTNEKLFF. The nucleotide sequence reads as follows: TGTGCCAGCAGTGGCTTACCAACTAATGAAAAACTGTTTTTT.